The 11 T cell receptor beta chains in this list originate from one sample, sequenced in a study of cytomegalovirus exposure and HLA in healthy donors. PCR employed 60 Vbeta and 13 Jbeta primers. Produced via immunoSEQ multiplex PCR; TCRdb's table is partial and in-frame only. The table shows about 160,000 clones, with 76% occurring only once. The sequenced sample was PBMCs. The receptors shown here come from a female donor in good health and CMV-seronegative.

V is TRBV4-1 and J is TRBJ2-3; TRBD2 is a possible D gene (5 bases). V was clipped by 1 base and J by 3 bases, with 11 bases between them. Germline V gene lookup returns CDR1 MGHRA and CDR2 YSYEKL. This CDR3 spans 15 amino acids. In nucleotides, the CDR3 is TGCGCCAGCAGCCAAGCGGGGTACGGGACAGATACGCAGTATTTT. Translation: CASSQAGYGTDTQYF.

The chain couples TRBV5-1 to TRBJ2-5; TRBD1 matches at 9 bases. The CDR3 length is 15 residues. With V trimmed by 0 bases and J by 4 bases, 4 bases remained unmatched. The germline CDR1 and CDR2 sequences are SGHRS and YFSETQ. CDR3 sequence: CASSLGDREGETQYF. In DNA, the CDR3 is TGCGCCAGCAGCTTGGGGGACAGGGAGGGAGAGACCCAGTACTTC.

The sample holds a few counts of this clone. The rearrangement links TRBV18 to TRBJ1-1; TRBD1 is a possible D gene (6 bases). V gave up 4 bases and J gave up 4 bases, with 16 bases separating them. The CDR3 has 15 residues. Germline V gives CDR1 KGHSH, CDR2 LQKENI. The CDR3 loop is CASSQRQDRSTEAFF. The CDR3 nucleotides are TGTGCCAGCTCACAGAGACAGGACAGAAGCACTGAAGCTTTCTTT.

The chain is built from TRBV5-4 and TRBJ2-1; 12 bases agree with TRBD2. Trimming at V came to 0 bases and at J to 9 bases, leaving 4 bases not matched to a gene. CDR1 and CDR2 (germline): SGHNT, YYREEE (reference sequence). The CDR3 is 15 amino acids. CDR3: CASSLALAGGSEQFF. CDR3 coding DNA: TGTGCCAGCAGCTTGGCCCTAGCGGGGGGGAGTGAGCAGTTCTTC.

This clone was counted a few times. One end of the junction does not line up with germline, which may come from a read error. The V call is TRBV5-1, the J call TRBJ2-6; 9 nucleotides align to TRBD2. CDR1 and CDR2 (germline): SGHRS, YFSETQ. The CDR3 extends over 18 amino acids. The CDR3 is CASSLGGGRASGANGLTF. The CDR3 region has the DNA TGCGCCAGCAGCTTGGGTGGCGGGAGGGCCTCTGGGGCCAACGGCCTGACTTTC.

The rearrangement uses TRBV7-6 and TRBJ2-7; 8 bases fit TRBD2. J gave up 9 bases and V 0 bases, and 7 bases lay outside the gene matches. The CDR3 contains 14 residues. Germline loops: CDR1 SGHVS, CDR2 FNYEAQ. The CDR3 nucleotides are TGTGCCAGCAGCTTAGCGGTAGCGGGGAAGTTGCAGTACTTC. This gives the protein CASSLAVAGKLQYF.

V usage is TRBV12-5 and J usage is TRBJ2-5, with 8 bases aligning to TRBD2. The CDR3 sequence is 15 residues long. Germline CDR1 reads LGHNT; CDR2 reads FRNRAP. J lost 6 bases, V lost 0 bases, and 6 bases had no gene match. The CDR3 bases are TGTGCTAGTGGTTTGGTACCGGGGGGGCAGCAGACCCAGTACTTC. This codes for CASGLVPGGQQTQYF. Combining the CDR3 with reference TRBV12-5 and TRBJ2-5 gives the whole variable domain DARVTQTPRHKVTEMGQEVTMRCQPILGHNTVFWYRQTMMQGLELLAYFRNRAPLDDSGMPKDRFSAEMPDATLATLKIQPSEPRDSAVYFCASGLVPGGQQTQYFGPGTRLLVL.

This clone was seen a handful of times. The gene calls are TRBV7-2 and TRBJ2-1, with 7 bases identical to TRBD1. There are 14 residues in the CDR3. CDR1 is SGHTA and CDR2 is FQGNSA in the germline V gene. Losses at the gene ends were 3 bases for V and 10 bases for J; bases not matched to a gene: 9. The CDR3 DNA follows: TGTGCCAGCAGCTTTTCCCAGGGGGTGGGGGAGCAGTTCTTC. Its translation is CASSFSQGVGEQFF.

The chain employs TRBV27 and TRBJ2-7, with 8 bases identical to TRBD2. With 5 bases clipped from V and 1 base from J, the junction kept 10 bases outside the gene matches. The germline CDR1 and CDR2 sequences are MNHEY and SMNVEV (reference sequence). The CDR3 contains 16 residues. The CDR3 DNA is TGTGCCAGCAGTGGCGGGGGGTCGGGGGGGTCCTACGAGCAGTACTTC. Its translation: CASSGGGSGGSYEQYF.

The chain recombines TRBV7-8 with TRBJ1-5, with 8 positions matching TRBD1. The CDR3 is 18 amino acids. Germline V lookup: CDR1 SGHVS, CDR2 FQNEAQ. V trimming: 1 base; J trimming: 4 bases; junction bases outside the gene matches: 12. CDR3 DNA: TGTGCCAGCAGCTTAGGAACCTCAGTGGACAGGGCGAATCAGCCCCAGCATTTT. Amino acid sequence: CASSLGTSVDRANQPQHF.

The chain couples TRBV7-9 to TRBJ2-3; D is perhaps TRBD2 (6 bases). This CDR3 spans 13 amino acids. V lost 5 bases and J lost 7, with 13 bases in between. Germline V CDR1 and CDR2: SEHNR, FQNEAQ (reference sequence). CDR3 residues: CASSDELANTQYF. The CDR3 bases are TGTGCCAGCAGCGACGAACTAGCTAATACGCAGTATTTT.